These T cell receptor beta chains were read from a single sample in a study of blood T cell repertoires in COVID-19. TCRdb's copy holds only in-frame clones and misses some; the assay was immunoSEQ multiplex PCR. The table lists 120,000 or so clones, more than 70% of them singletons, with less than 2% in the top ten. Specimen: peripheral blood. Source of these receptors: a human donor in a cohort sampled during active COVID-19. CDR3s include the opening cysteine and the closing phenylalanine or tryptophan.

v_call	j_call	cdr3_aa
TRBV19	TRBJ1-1	CASGAGVGMNTEAFF
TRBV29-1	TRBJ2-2	CSVRTGTGNTGELFF
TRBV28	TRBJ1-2	CARTGTGNGFYGAYGYTF
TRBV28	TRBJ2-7	CASSPLLANSYEQYF
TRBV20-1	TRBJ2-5	CSARVRETQYF
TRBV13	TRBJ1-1	CASSSTGGLDTEAFF
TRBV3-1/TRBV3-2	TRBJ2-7	CASSSRHSGGSSYEQYF
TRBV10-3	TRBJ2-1	CAISDAGGPNDEQFF
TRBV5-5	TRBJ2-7	CASSWTGAGALSYEQYF
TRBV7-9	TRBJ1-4	CASSLAGEGFREKLFF
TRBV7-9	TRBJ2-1	CASSLGGPEISGRACEQFF
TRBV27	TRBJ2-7	CASSLSPGVGYEQYF
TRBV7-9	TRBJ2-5	CASITTGKETQYF
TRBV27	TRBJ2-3	CASSSSGAHTQYF
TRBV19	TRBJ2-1	CASSIGGGNEQFF
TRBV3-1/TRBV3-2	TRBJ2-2	CASSQGFSGGYTGELFF
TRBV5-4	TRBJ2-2	CASSFAGEGTGELFF
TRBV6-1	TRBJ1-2	CASSEGAETNYGYTF
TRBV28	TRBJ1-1	CASNGGAEELNTEAFF
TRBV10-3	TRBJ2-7	CAISLDRALYEQYF
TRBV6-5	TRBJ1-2	CASSPDRIYGYTF
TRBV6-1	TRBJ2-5	CASSESHDRGETQYF
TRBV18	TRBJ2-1	CASSPGTFAQFF
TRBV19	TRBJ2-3	CATSRGISTDTQYF
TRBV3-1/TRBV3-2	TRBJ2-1	CASSQNWLSYNEQFF
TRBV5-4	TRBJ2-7	CASSLDRAGSSYEQYF
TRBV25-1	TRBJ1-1	CARAPTGLTEAFF
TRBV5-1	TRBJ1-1	CASSLGGFTEAFF
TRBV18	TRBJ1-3	CASLTGNTIYF
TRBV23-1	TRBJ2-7	CASSLGSVHEQYF
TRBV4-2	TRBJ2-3	CASSQAGTSKTDTQYF
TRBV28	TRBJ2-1	CASSISGGAYNEQFF
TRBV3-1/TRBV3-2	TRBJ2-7	CASSHRTSGISSYEQYF
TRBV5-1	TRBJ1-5	CASSPGLSGNQPQHF
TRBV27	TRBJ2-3	CASSLRRTSTDTQYF
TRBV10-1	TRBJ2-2	CASPGTGPGELFF
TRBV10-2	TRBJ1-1	CASSDGQGDEAFF
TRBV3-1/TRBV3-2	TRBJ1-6	CASSHPTGRNSPLHF
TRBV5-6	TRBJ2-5	CASSSNRGRETQYF
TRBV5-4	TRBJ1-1	CASSLEEGLNTEAFF
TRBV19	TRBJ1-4	CASSPRGTGGEKLFF